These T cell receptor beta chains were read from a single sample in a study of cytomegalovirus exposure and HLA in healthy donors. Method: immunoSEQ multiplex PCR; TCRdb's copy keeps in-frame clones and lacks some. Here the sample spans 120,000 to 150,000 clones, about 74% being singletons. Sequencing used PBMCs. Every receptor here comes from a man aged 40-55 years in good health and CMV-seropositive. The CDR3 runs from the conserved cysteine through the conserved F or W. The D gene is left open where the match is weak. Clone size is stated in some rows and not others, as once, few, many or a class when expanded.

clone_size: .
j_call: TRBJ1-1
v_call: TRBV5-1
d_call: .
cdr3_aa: CASSFQGPQNTEAFF
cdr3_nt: TGCGCCAGCAGCTTTCAGGGGCCGCAGAACACTGAAGCTTTCTTT

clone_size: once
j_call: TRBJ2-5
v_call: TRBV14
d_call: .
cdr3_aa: CASSPTEEETQYF
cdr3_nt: TGTGCCAGCAGCCCGACCGAGGAAGAGACCCAGTACTTC

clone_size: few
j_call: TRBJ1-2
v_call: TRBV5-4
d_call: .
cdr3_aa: CASSLDRVEGYTF
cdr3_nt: TGTGCCAGCAGCTTGGACAGGGTTGAAGGCTACACCTTC

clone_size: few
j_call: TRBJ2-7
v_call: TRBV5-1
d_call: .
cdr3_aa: CASSLVGGNYEQYF
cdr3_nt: TGCGCCAGCAGCTTGGTAGGGGGTAACTACGAGCAGTACTTC

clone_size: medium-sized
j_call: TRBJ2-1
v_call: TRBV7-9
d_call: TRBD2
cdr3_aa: CASNSGRYEQFF
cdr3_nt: TGTGCCAGCAATAGCGGGAGGTATGAGCAGTTCTTC

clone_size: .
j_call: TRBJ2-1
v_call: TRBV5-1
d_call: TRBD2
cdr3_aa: CASSLGLAGFLYNEQFF
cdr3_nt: TGCGCCAGCAGCTTGGGACTAGCGGGGTTTCTCTACAATGAGCAGTTCTTC

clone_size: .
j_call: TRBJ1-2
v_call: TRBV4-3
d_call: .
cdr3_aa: CASSQDLPPSDYGYTF
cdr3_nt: TGCGCCAGCAGCCAAGATCTTCCCCCATCAGACTATGGCTACACCTTC

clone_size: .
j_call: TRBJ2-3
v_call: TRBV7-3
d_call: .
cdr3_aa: CASSLTGGGTDTQYF
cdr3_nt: TGTGCCAGCAGCTTAACAGGGGGTGGCACAGATACGCAGTATTTT

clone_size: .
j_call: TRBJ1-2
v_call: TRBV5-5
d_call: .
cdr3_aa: CASSFQVYGYTF
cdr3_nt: TGTGCCAGCAGCTTCCAGGTTTATGGCTACACCTTC

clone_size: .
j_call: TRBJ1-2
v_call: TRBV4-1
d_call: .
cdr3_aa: CASSQDTGVGYTF
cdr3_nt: TGCGCCAGCAGCCAAGATACGGGGGTTGGCTACACCTTC

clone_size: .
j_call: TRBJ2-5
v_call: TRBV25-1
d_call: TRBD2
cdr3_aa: CASSEPLAAYQETQYF
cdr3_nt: TGTGCCAGCAGTGAACCACTAGCGGCATACCAAGAGACCCAGTACTTC

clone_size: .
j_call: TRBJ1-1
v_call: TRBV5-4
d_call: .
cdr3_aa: CASSSGVTGRTEAFF
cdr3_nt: TGTGCCAGCAGCTCTGGGGTAACAGGAAGAACTGAAGCTTTCTTT

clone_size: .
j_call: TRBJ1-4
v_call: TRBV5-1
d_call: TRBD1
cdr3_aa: CASSLGQGDEKLFF
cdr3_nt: TGCGCCAGCAGCTTGGGACAGGGAGATGAAAAACTGTTTTTT

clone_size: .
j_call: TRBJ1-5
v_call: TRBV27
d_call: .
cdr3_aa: CASSSLNQPQHF
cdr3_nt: TGTGCCAGCAGTTCCCTCAATCAGCCCCAGCATTTT

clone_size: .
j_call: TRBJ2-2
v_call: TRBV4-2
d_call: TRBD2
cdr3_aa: CASSRTGLDNTGELFF
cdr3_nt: TGTGCCAGCAGCCGTACGGGACTAGACAACACCGGGGAGCTGTTTTTT

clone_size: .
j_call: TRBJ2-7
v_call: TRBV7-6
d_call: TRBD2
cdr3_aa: CASRTSGSYEQYF
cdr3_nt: TGTGCCAGCCGGACTAGCGGTTCCTACGAGCAGTACTTC

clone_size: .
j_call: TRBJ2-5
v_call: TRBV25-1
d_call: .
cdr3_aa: CASSEQETYQETQYF
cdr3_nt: TGTGCCAGCAGTGAACAGGAAACGTACCAAGAGACCCAGTACTTC

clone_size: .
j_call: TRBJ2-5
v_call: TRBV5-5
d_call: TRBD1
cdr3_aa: CASSWVTGAQGETQYF
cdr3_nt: TGTGCCAGCAGCTGGGTGACAGGGGCTCAGGGGGAGACCCAGTACTTC

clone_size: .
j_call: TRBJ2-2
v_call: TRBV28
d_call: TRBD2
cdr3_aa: CASSLLAGARTGELFF
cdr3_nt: TGTGCCAGCAGTTTATTGGCGGGAGCCCGCACCGGGGAGCTGTTTTTT

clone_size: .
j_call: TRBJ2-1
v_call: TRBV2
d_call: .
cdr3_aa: CASNKRGADEQFF
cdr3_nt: TGTGCCAGCAATAAACGGGGGGCGGATGAGCAGTTCTTC

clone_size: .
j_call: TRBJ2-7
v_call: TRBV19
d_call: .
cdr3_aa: CASSPFSGVGYEQYF
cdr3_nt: TGTGCCAGTAGTCCCTTTAGCGGAGTGGGCTACGAGCAGTACTTC

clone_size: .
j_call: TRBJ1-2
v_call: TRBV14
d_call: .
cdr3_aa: CASSQGRMEGGYYGYTF
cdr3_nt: TGTGCCAGCAGCCAAGGGCGGATGGAGGGGGGGTACTATGGCTACACCTTC

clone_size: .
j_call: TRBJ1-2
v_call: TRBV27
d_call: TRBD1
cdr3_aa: CASSFSQGAAYTF
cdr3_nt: TGTGCCAGCAGTTTTAGTCAGGGGGCGGCCTACACCTTC

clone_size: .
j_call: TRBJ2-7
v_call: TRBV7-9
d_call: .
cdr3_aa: CASSLGGQFYEQYF
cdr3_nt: TGTGCCAGCAGCTTAGGTGGACAGTTCTACGAGCAGTACTTC

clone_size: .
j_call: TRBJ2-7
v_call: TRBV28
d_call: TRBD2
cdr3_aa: CASREIAGDYEQYF
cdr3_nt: TGTGCCAGCAGGGAAATAGCGGGGGATTACGAGCAGTACTTC

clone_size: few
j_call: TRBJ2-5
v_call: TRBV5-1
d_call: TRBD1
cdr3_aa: CASSPGTGEETQYF
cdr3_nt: TGCGCCAGCAGCCCCGGGACAGGGGAGGAGACCCAGTACTTC

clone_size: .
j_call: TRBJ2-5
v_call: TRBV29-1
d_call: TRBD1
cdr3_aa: CSGLQGTETQYF
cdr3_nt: TGCAGCGGCTTACAGGGGACAGAGACCCAGTACTTC

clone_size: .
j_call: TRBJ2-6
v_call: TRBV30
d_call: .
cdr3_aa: CAWKEGFGVSGANVLTF
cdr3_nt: TGTGCCTGGAAGGAGGGATTCGGCGTCTCTGGGGCCAACGTCCTGACTTTC

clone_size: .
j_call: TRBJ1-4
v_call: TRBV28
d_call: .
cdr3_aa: CASRTLGGFRLFF
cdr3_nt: TGTGCCAGCAGGACTTTAGGGGGATTTCGGCTGTTTTTT

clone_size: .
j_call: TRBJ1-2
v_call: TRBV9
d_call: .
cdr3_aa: CASSVEGRGRYGYTF
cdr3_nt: TGTGCCAGCAGCGTAGAGGGGAGGGGGAGGTATGGCTACACCTTC

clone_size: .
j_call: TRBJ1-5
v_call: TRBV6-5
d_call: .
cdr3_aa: CASSPRDTNQPQHF
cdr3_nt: TGTGCCAGCAGTCCACGGGACACCAATCAGCCCCAGCATTTT

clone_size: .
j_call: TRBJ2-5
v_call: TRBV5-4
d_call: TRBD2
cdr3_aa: CASRAGGSSGSRETQYF
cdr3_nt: TGTGCCAGCAGGGCCGGGGGGTCTAGCGGGAGCCGGGAGACCCAGTACTTC

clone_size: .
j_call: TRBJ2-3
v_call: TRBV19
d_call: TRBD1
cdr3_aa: CASTPFRGQGRTDTQYF
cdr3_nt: TGTGCCAGTACCCCCTTTCGGGGACAGGGTCGGACAGATACGCAGTATTTT

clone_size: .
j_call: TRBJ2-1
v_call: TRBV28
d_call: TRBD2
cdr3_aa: CASSLTGTSGNNEQFF
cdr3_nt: TGTGCCAGCAGTCTTACCGGGACTAGCGGAAACAATGAGCAGTTCTTC

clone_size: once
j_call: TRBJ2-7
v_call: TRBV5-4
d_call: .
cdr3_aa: CATTPGGGKYGQYF
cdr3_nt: TGTGCCACCACACCTGGGGGCGGCAAATACGGGCAGTACTTC

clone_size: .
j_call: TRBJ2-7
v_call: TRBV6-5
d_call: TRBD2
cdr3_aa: CASSSRAGVTTEQYF
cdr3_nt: TGTGCCAGCAGCAGCCGGGCGGGAGTTACTACCGAGCAGTACTTC

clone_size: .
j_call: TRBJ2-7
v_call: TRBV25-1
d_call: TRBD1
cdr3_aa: CASPEGADRSYEQYF
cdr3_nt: TGTGCCAGCCCTGAGGGGGCGGACAGGTCCTACGAGCAGTACTTC

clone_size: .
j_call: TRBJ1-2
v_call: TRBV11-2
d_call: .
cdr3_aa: CASSLGAPGYGYTF
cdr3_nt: TGTGCCAGCAGCTTAGGGGCACCCGGATATGGCTACACCTTC

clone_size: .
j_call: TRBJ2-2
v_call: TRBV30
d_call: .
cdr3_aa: CAWEERATGELFF
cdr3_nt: TGTGCCTGGGAAGAGAGGGCCACCGGGGAGCTGTTTTTT

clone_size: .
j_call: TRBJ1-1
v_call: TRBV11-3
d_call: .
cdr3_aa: CASSLGVTTEAFF
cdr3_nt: TGTGCCAGCAGCTTAGGCGTTACCACTGAAGCTTTCTTT

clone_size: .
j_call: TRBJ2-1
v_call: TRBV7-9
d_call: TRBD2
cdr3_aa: CASSSSGRASGEQFF
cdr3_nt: TGTGCCAGCAGCTCCAGCGGGAGGGCCTCGGGTGAGCAGTTCTTC

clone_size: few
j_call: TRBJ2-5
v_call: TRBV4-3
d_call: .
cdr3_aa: CASSPRVVETQYF
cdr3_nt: TGCGCCAGCAGCCCCAGGGTTGTGGAGACCCAGTACTTC

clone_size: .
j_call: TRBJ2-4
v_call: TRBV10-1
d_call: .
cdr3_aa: CASSEKWRGIQYF
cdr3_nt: TGCGCCAGCAGTGAAAAGTGGCGGGGCATTCAGTACTTC

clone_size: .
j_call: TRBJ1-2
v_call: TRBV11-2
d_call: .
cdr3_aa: CASSLIRDGYTF
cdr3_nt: TGTGCCAGCAGCTTAATCAGGGATGGCTACACCTTC

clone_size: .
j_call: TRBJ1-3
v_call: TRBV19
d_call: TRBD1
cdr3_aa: CASSDPGQSRTIYF
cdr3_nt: TGTGCCAGTAGCGATCCGGGACAGTCTCGCACCATATATTTT

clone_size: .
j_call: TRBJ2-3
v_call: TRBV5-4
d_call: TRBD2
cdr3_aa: CASSLFSGRAADTQYF
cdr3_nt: TGTGCCAGCAGCTTGTTTAGCGGGAGGGCGGCAGATACGCAGTATTTT

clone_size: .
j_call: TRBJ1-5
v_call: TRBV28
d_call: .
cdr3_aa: CASSLGGRQPQHF
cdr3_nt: TGTGCCAGCAGTTTAGGGGGGAGGCAGCCCCAGCATTTT

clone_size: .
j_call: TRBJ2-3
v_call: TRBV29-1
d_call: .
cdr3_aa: CSVDGGSDYTDTQYF
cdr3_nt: TGCAGCGTTGATGGAGGGAGCGATTACACAGATACGCAGTATTTT

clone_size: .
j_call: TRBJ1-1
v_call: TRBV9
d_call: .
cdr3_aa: CASSVSPTGGTEAFF
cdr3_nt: TGTGCCAGCAGCGTATCCCCAACAGGTGGCACTGAAGCTTTCTTT

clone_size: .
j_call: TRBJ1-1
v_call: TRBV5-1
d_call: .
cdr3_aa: CASSFTENTEAFF
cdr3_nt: TGCGCCAGCAGCTTCACAGAGAACACTGAAGCTTTCTTT

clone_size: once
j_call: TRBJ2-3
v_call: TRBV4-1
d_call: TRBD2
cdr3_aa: CASSQVAGGPGDTQYF
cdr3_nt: TGCGCCAGCAGCCAAGTGGCGGGAGGGCCGGGGGATACGCAGTATTTT

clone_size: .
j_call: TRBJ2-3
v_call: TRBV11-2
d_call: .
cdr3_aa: CASSSYTDTQYF
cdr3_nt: TGTGCCAGCAGCTCTTACACAGATACGCAGTATTTT